This record covers a single T cell receptor beta chain. Alongside a J-beta primer mix, a sample-barcoded 5' primer served in a second PCR lasting about 7 to 11 cycles. TCRdb called the 5' RACE reads again in MiXCR, with one record for every CDR3 protein. Of approximately 1,000,000 distinct CDR3 sequences detected, less than 45% appear once; the ten largest clones hold around 12%. The germline V gene encodes CDR1 SGHTA and CDR2 FQGNSA. The V and J ends lost 4 bases and 2 bases respectively, with 12 bases between them. The length of the CDR3 is 14 residues. In terms of origin and age, donors were healthy Caucasian individuals from Russia aged about 6 to 90. This entry is derived from a study of blood T cells in healthy people across ages.

Sample: blood. This rearrangement joins TRBV7-2 to TRBJ2-7; TRBD1 might be the D (5 bases). The receptor comes from a young man in good health. CDR3 sequence (DNA): TGTGCCAGCAGCTCAGGGTCCACAACCTACGAGCAGTACTTC. The encoded protein is CASSSGSTTYEQYF.